This T cell receptor beta chain was retrieved from a study of tumor-infiltrating lymphocytes in primary liver carcinoma. Study summary: Men and women, 30 to 69 years of age, made up the patients.

The CDR3 is made up of 15 amino acids. Germline V CDR1 and CDR2: SGHAT, FQNNGV. Study-wide results and caveats: Tumor top-250-clone fractions significantly exceeded those of blood (p = 0.039).

Unsorted bulk tissue, about 18-32 mg of it, served as the source for co-extraction of RNA and DNA. A constant-region primer primed TCR beta cDNA synthesis from about 490 ng of total RNA. Amplification in three nested multiplex PCR rounds with slightly modified ARM-PCR gave rise to TCR beta libraries. The first two PCR rounds used TRBV1-TRBV30 forward primers with a C-beta reverse primer, approximately 11 cycles each. Using its own MiXCR run on the multiplex PCR reads, TCRdb lists one record per CDR3 protein. The table has 90,000 to 100,000 distinct CDR3 sequences, roughly 69% seen once. To note about this clonotype: The antigen remains undetermined. One junction end disagrees with the germline gene, perhaps due to a read error.

The TCR was taken from a woman aged 55 to 70 with primary liver carcinoma and hepatitis B virus infection. The specimen was liver tumor tissue from sampling region 5. The subset: tumor region T5, tumor centre. V usage is TRBV11-2 and J usage is TRBJ2-2, with 8 bases matching TRBD2. CDR3 amino acids: CASSLRVTSAGELSF. DNA of the CDR3: TGTGCCAGCAGCTTGAGGGTGACTAGCGCCGGGGAGCTGTCTTTT.